A few counts support the clone carrying this T cell receptor beta chain. Its antigen is unknown. These data are taken from a study of blood T cells in healthy people across ages. Study results and caveats: Naive CD4+ cell counts and diversity both ran higher in long-lived than in aged donors. Any conclusive comparison of naive versus antigen-experienced cells was prevented by using unsorted PBMCs. Older age coincided with a roughly linear decline in TCR beta diversity per million T cells.

Together with a sample-barcoded 5' primer, a J-beta primer mix was included in a second PCR lasting roughly 6 to 12 cycles. TCRdb reprocessed the 5' RACE reads with MiXCR, giving one entry per CDR3 protein. This sample has some 1,500,000 distinct CDR3 sequences, with approximately 43% found just once. The germline V gene encodes CDR1 DFQATT and CDR2 SNEGSKA (reference sequence). The CDR3 runs to 13 residues. Trimming removed 0 bases at V and 3 bases at J, with 8 bases between. Source material: blood. This TCR came from a woman under 30 in good health. The V gene is TRBV20-1, the J gene TRBJ1-2; possibly TRBD1 for D (5 bases). Written as DNA, the CDR3 is TGCAGTGCTAGAGATATGGGGGACTATGGCTACACCTTC. The encoded protein is CSARDMGDYGYTF.